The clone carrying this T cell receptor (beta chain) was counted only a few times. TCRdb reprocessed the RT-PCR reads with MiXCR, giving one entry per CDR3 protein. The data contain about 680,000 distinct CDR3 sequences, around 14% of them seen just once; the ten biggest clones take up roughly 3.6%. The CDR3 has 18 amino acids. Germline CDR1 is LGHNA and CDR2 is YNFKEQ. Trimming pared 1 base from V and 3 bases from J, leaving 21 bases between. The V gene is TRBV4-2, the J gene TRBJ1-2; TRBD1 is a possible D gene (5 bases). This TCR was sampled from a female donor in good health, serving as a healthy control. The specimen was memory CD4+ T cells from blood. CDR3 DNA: TGTGCCAGCAGCCAAGCTCTCGGGCGACAGACCACAGACTATGGCTACACCTTC. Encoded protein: CASSQALGRQTTDYGYTF.